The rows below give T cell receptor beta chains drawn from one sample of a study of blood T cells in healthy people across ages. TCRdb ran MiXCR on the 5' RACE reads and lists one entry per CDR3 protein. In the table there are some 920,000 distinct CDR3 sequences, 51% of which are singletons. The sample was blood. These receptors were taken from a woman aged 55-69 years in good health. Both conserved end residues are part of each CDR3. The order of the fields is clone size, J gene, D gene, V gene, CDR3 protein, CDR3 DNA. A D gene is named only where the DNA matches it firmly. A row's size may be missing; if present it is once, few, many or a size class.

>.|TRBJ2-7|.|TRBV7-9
CASSRGQPELYEQYF
TGTGCCAGCAGCCGTGGACAGCCAGAACTTTACGAGCAGTACTTC
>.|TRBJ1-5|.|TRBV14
CASSGTAGPQHF
TGTGCCAGCTCCGGGACTGCGGGGCCCCAGCATTTT
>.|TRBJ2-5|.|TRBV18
CASSATLGETQYF
TGTGCCAGCTCAGCGACGTTGGGAGAGACCCAGTACTTC
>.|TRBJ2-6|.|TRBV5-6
CASTRSAEWANVLTF
TGTGCCAGCACCAGGTCCGCCGAATGGGCCAACGTCCTGACTTTC
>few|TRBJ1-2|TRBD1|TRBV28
CASSMAGGASYTF
TGTGCCAGCAGTATGGCAGGGGGCGCTAGCTACACCTTC
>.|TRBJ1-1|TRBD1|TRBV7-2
CASTRGPDTEAFF
TGTGCCAGCACCAGGGGGCCGGACACTGAAGCTTTCTTT
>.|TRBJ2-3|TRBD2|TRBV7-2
CASSQTSGSLDTQYF
TGTGCCAGCAGCCAGACTAGCGGGAGCCTAGATACGCAGTATTTT
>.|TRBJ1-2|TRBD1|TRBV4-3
CASSQGAGGFYGYTF
TGCGCCAGCAGCCAAGGGGCAGGGGGCTTCTATGGCTACACCTTC
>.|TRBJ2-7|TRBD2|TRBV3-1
CASSQSSSGRPYEQYF
TGTGCCAGCAGCCAGAGTTCTAGCGGGAGACCCTACGAGCAGTACTTC
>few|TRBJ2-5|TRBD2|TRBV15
CATSRDRWSGRAPETQYF
TGTGCCACCAGCAGAGATCGATGGAGCGGGAGGGCCCCAGAGACCCAGTACTTC
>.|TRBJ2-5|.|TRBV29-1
CSVDQAGTRETQYF
TGCAGCGTTGATCAGGCGGGGACCAGGGAGACCCAGTACTTC
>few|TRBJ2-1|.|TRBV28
CASSLITVNEQFF
TGTGCCAGCAGTTTAATTACTGTGAATGAGCAGTTCTTC
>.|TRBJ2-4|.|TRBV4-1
CASSQGFVQYF
TGCGCCAGCAGCCAAGGTTTTGTTCAGTACTTC
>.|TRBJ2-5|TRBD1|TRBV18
CASSPPLYRGETQYF
TGTGCCAGCTCACCACCCCTATACAGGGGAGAGACCCAGTACTTC
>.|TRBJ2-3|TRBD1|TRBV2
CASKLVLTGVRGTDTQYF
TGTGCCAGCAAGTTGGTCCTTACAGGGGTAAGGGGCACAGATACGCAGTATTTT
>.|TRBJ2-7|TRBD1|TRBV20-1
CSAVRDRGSYEQYF
TGCAGTGCTGTAAGGGACAGGGGGTCCTACGAGCAGTACTTC
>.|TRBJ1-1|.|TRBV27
CASSLFRNTEAFF
TGTGCCAGCAGTTTATTCCGGAACACTGAAGCTTTCTTT
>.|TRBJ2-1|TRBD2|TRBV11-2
CASSEPGLAGDKQFF
TGTGCCAGCAGCGAACCGGGACTAGCGGGAGACAAGCAGTTCTTC
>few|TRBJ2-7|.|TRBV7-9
CASSVVSLSYEQYF
TGTGCCAGCAGCGTTGTGTCCCTCTCCTACGAGCAGTACTTC
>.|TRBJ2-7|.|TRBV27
CASMRTEWPYEQYF
TGTGCCAGCATGCGAACGGAGTGGCCCTACGAGCAGTACTTC
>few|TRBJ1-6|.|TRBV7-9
CASSFSSQVSSPLHF
TGTGCCAGCAGCTTTTCATCGCAGGTTTCCTCACCCCTCCACTTT
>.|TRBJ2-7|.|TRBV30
CALRRYSYEQYF
TGTGCCCTGAGGCGATACTCCTACGAGCAGTACTTC
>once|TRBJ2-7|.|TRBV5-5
CASSLSPLNEQYF
TGTGCCAGCAGCTTGTCCCCGCTGAACGAGCAGTACTTC
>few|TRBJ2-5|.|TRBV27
CASSGTNKETQYF
TGTGCCAGCAGTGGGACAAATAAAGAGACCCAGTACTTC